The entry that follows covers one T cell receptor beta chain sequence. The sample originates from a study of blood T cell repertoires in COVID-19. Sequencing was performed with immunoSEQ multiplex PCR; in TCRdb, only in-frame clones are kept and a portion is missing. The data contain about 100,000 clones, 65% to 90% of them singletons. All enrollees were about 18 to 90 years old and from 25 or so US areas. V was clipped by 7 bases and J by 6 bases; unmatched bases: 9. The germline CDR1 and CDR2 sequences are MDHEN and SYDVKM. This CDR3 is 15 amino acids long. The receptor was isolated from a woman aged 50 to 60 who had recovered from COVID-19. The sample was PBMCs or T cells enriched from blood (not recorded which). The V call is TRBV28, the J call TRBJ2-7, with 13 bases aligning to TRBD2. The CDR3 region has the DNA TGTGCCAGCACCGTATTGCGGACTAGCGGGAGCGAGCAGTACTTC. It yields the protein CASTVLRTSGSEQYF.